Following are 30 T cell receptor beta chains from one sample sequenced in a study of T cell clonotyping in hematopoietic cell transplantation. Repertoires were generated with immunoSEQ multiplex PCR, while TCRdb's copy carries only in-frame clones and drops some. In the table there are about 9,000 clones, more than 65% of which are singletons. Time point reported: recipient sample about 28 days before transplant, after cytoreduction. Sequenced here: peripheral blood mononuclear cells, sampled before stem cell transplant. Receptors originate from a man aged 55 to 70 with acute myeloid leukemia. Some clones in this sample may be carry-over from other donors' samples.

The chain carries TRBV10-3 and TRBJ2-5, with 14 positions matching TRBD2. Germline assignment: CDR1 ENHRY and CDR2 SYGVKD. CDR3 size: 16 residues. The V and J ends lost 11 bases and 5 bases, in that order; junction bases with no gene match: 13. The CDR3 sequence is CAATGTSGGGLETQYF. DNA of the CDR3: TGTGCCGCAACCGGGACTAGCGGGGGTGGACTGGAGACCCAGTACTTC.

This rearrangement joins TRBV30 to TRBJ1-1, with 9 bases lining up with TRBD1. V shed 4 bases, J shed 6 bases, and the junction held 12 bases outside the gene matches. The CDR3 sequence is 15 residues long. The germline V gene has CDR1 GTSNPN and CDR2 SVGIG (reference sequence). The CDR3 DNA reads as TGTGCCTGGACCAGGACAGGGGCCCGGGCCGCTGAAGCTTTCTTT. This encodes CAWTRTGARAAEAFF.

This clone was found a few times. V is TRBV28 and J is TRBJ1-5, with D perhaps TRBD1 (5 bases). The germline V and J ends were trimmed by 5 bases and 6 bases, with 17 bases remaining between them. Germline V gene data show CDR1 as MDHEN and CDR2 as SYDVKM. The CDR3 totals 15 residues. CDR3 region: CASSGDGDEGQPQHF. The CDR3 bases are TGTGCCAGCAGTGGGGACGGCGACGAAGGTCAGCCCCAGCATTTT.

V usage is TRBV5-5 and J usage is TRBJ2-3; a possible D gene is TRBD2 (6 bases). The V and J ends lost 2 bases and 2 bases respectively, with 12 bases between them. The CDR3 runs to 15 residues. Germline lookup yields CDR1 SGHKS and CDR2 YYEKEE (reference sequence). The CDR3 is CASSFSGPTTDTQYF. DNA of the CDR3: TGTGCCAGCAGCTTTAGCGGACCCACCACAGATACGCAGTATTTT. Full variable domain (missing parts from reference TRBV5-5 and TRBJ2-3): DAGVTQSPTHLIKTRGQQVTLRCSPISGHKSVSWYQQVLGQGPQFIFQYYEKEERGRGNFPDRFSARQFPNYSSELNVNALLLGDSALYLCASSFSGPTTDTQYFGPGTRLTVL.

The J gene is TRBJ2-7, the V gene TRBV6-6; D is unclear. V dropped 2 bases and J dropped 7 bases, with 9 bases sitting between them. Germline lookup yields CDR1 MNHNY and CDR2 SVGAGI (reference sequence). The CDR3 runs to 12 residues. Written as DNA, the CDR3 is TGTGCCAGCAGTTACCGAGGTCAGGAGCAGTACTTC. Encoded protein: CASSYRGQEQYF.

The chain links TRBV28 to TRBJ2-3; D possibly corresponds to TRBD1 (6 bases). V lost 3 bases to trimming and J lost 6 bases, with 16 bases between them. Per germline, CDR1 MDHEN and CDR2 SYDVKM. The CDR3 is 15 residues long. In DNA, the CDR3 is TGTGCCAGCAGTTTTTTGAGCGCAGGGGCGGATACGCAGTATTTT. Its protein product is CASSFLSAGADTQYF.

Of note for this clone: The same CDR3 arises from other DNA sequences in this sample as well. The CDR3 DNA reads TGTGCCAGCAGCTTGGCGGGCTCCCAAGAGACCCAGTACTTC. Translating gives CASSLAGSQETQYF. The chain is built from TRBV5-4 and TRBJ2-5; no definite D call. The CDR3 sequence is 14 residues long. V lost 0 bases to trimming and J lost 1 base, with 7 bases between them. Germline-derived CDR1 and CDR2 are SGHNT and YYREEE (reference sequence).

The CDR3 region has the DNA TGTGCCAGCAGCGGAGACAGGTTGTTCAACGAGCAGTACTTC. Its translation: CASSGDRLFNEQYF. V gene TRBV9 combines with J gene TRBJ2-7; TRBD1 might be the D (6 bases). The CDR3 loop spans 14 amino acids. V was trimmed by 3 bases and J by 5 bases, leaving 15 bases between them. Germline V lookup: CDR1 SGDLS, CDR2 YYNGEE.

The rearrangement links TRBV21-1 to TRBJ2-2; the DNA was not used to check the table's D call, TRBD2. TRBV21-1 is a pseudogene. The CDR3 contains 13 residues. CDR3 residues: CASSKGSRGELFF. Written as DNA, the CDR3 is TGTGCCAGCAGCAAGGGGAGTCGAGGGGAGCTGTTTTTT.

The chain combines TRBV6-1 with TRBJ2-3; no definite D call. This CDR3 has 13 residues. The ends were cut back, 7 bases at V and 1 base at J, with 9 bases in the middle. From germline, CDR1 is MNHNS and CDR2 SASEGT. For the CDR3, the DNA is TGTGCCAGCATCCTACTCGGCACAGATACGCAGTATTTT. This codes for CASILLGTDTQYF.

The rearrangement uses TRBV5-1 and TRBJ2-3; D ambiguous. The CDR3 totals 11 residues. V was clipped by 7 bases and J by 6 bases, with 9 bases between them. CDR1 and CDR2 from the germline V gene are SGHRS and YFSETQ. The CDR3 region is CASRAQDTQYF. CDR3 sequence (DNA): TGCGCCAGCCGGGCCCAGGATACGCAGTATTTT.

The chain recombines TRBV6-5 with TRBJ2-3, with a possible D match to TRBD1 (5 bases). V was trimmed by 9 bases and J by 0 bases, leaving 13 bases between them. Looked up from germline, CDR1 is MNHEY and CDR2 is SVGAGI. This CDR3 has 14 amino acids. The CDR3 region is CASYRSTSTDTQYF. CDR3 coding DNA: TGTGCCAGTTACAGGAGTACTAGCACAGATACGCAGTATTTT.

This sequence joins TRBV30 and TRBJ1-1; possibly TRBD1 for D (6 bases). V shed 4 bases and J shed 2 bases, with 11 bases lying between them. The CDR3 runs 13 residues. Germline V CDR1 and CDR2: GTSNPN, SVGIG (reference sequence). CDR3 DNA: TGTGCCTGGACGGTGACAGGCAACACTGAAGCTTTCTTT. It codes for CAWTVTGNTEAFF.

The CDR3 loop reads CASSLAGTGHHTQYF. As DNA, the CDR3 is TGTGCCAGCAGCTTAGCCGGGACAGGGCACCATACGCAGTATTTT. The chain recombines TRBV7-9 with TRBJ2-3; TRBD1 matches 9 bases. Trimming at V came to 0 bases and at J to 7 bases, leaving 5 bases not matched to a gene. The CDR3 covers 15 residues. CDR1 is SEHNR, CDR2 FQNEAQ, per germline (reference sequence).

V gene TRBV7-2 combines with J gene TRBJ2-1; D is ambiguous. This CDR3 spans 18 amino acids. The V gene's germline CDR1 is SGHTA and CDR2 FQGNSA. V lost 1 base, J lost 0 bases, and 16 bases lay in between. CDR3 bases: TGTGCCAGCAGCTTAGAGGCAGAAGCCTTTAGCTCCTACAATGAGCAGTTCTTC. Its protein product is CASSLEAEAFSSYNEQFF.

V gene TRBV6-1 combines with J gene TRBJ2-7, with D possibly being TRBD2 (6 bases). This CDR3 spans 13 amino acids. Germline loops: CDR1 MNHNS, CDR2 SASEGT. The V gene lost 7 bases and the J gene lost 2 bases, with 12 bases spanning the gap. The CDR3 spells CASTGTSTYEQYF. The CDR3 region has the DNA TGTGCCAGCACCGGGACTTCGACCTACGAGCAGTACTTC.

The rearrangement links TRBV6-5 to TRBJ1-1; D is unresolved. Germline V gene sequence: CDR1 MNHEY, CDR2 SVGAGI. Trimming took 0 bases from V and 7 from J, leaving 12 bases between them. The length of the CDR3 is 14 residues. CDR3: CASSYSRHPNEAFF. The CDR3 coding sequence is TGTGCCAGCAGTTACTCGAGGCACCCTAATGAAGCTTTCTTT.

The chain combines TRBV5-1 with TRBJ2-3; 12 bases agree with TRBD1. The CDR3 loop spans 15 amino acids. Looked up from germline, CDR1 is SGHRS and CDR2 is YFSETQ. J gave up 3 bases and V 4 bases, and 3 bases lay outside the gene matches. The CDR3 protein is CASSGTGGQTDTQYF. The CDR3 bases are TGCGCCAGCAGCGGGACAGGGGGCCAGACAGATACGCAGTATTTT.

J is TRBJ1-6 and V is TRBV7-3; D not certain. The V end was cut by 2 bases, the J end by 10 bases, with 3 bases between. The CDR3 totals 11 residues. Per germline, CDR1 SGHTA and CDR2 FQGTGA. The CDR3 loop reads CASSLRSPLHF. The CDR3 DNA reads TGTGCCAGCAGCTTACGGTCACCCCTCCACTTT.

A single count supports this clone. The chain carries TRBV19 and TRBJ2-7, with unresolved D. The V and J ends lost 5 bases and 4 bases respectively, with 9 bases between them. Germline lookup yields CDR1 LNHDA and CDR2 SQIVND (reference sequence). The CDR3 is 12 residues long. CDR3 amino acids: CASSSTEYEQYF. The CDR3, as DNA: TGTGCCAGTAGTTCTACAGAGTACGAGCAGTACTTC.

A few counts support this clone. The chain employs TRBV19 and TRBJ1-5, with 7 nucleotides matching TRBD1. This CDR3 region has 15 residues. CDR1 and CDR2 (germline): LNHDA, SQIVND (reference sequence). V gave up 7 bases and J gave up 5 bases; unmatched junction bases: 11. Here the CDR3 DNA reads TGTGCCAGTAACCCATCCCGGGACAGCTATCAGCCCCAGCATTTT. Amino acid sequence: CASNPSRDSYQPQHF.

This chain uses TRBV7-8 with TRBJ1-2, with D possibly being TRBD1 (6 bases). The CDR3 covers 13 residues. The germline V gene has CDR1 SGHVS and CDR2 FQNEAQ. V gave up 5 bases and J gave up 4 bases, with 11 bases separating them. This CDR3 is CASSLTGSYGYTF. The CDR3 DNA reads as TGTGCCAGCAGCCTTACAGGGAGCTATGGCTACACCTTC. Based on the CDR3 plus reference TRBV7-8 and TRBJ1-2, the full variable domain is GAGVSQSPRYKVAKRGQDVALRCDPISGHVSLFWYQQALGQGPEFLTYFQNEAQLDKSGLPSDRFFAERPEGSVSTLKIQRTQQEDSAVYLCASSLTGSYGYTFGSGTRLTVV.

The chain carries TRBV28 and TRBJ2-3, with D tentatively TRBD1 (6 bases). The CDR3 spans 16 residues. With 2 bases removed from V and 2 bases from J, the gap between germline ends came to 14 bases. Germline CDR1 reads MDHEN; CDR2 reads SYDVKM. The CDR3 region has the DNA TGTGCCAGCAGTTTAGTCCCAGGGGCCTTCACAGATACGCAGTATTTT. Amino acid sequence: CASSLVPGAFTDTQYF.

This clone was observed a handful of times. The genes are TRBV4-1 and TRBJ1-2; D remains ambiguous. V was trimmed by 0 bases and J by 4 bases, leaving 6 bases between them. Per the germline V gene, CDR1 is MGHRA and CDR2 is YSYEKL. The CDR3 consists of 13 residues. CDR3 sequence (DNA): TGCGCCAGCAGCCAAGATGGAATCTATGGCTACACCTTC. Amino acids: CASSQDGIYGYTF.

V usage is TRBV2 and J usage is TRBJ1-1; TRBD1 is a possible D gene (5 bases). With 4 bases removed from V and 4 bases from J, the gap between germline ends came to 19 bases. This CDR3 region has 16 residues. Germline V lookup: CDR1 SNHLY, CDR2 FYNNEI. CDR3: CASSGGDRFVGTEAFF. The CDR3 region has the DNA TGTGCCAGCAGTGGGGGGGATAGGTTTGTTGGCACTGAAGCTTTCTTT. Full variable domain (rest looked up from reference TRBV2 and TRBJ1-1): EPEVTQTPSHQVTQMGQEVILRCVPISNHLYFYWYRQILGQKVEFLVSFYNNEISEKSEIFDDQFSVERPDGSNFTLKIRSTKLEDSAMYFCASSGGDRFVGTEAFFGQGTRLTVV.

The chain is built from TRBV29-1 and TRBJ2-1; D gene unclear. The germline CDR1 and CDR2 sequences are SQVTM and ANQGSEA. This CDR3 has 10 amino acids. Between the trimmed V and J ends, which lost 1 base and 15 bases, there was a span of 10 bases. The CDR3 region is CSVEGARTFF. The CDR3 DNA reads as TGCAGCGTTGAAGGGGCGCGCACGTTCTTC.

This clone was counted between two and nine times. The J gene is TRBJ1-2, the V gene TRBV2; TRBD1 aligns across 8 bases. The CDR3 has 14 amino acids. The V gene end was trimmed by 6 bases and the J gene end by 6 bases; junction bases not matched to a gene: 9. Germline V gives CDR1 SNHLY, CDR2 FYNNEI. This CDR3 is CASSVTGEMNGYTF. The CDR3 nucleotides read TGTGCCAGCAGCGTGACAGGGGAGATGAATGGCTACACCTTC.

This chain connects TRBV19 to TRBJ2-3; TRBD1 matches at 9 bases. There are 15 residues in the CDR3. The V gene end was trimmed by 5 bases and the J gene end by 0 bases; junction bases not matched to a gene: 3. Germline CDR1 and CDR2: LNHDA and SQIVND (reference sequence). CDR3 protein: CASSGQGWSTDTQYF. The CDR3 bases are TGTGCCAGTAGTGGACAGGGGTGGAGCACAGATACGCAGTATTTT.

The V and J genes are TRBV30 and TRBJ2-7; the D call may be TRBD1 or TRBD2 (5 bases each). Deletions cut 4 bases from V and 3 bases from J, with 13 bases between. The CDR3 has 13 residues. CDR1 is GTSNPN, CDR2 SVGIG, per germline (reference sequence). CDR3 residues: CAWTGTAYYEQYF. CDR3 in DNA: TGTGCCTGGACCGGGACGGCTTACTACGAGCAGTACTTC.

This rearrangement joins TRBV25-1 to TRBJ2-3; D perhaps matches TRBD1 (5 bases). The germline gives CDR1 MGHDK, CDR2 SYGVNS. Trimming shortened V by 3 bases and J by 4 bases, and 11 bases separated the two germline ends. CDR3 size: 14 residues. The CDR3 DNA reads TGTGCCAGCAGTGACGCAATGACAGCAGATACGCAGTATTTT. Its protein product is CASSDAMTADTQYF.